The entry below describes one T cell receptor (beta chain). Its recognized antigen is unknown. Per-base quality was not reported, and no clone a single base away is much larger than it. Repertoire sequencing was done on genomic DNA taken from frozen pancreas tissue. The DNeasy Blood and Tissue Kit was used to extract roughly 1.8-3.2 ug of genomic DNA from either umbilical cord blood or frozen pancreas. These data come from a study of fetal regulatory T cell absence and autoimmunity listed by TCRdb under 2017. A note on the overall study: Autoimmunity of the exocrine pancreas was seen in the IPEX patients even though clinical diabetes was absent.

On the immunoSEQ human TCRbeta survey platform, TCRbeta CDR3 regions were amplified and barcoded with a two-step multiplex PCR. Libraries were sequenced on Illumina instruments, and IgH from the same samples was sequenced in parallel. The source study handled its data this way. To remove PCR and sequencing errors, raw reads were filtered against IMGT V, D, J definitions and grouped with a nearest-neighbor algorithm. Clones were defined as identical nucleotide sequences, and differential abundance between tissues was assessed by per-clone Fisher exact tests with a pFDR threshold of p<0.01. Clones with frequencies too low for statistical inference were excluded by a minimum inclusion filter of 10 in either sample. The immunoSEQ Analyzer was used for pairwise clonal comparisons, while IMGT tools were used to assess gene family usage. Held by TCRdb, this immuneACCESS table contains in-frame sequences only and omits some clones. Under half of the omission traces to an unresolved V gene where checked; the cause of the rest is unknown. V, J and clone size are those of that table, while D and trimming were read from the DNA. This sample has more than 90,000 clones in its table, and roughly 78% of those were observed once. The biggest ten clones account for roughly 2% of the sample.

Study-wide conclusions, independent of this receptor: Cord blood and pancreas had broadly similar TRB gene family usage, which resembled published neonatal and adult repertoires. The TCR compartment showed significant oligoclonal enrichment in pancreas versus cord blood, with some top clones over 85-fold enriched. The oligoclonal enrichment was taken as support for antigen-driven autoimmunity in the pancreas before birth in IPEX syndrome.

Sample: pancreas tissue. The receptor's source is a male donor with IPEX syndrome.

CDR3 sequence: CASSLYRFEKLFF. The nucleotide sequence reads TGTGCCAGCAGCTTATACAGGTTTGAAAAACTGTTTTTT. Recombination connected TRBV11-3 to TRBJ1-4, and perhaps TRBD1 as D gene, on 5 matching bases. Taken from cysteine to phenylalanine, the CDR3 has 13 residues. The entry retains the CDR3 DNA only, 39 bases that are in frame from base 1. The V and J ends are trimmed by 2 bases and 7 bases, leaving 8 bases between them. CDR1 SGHNT and CDR2 YENEEA are derived from the germline V gene.